This TCR beta chain was identified in a study of blood T cell repertoires in COVID-19. The wider study: Samples of COVID-19 (acute and convalescent) were obtained from the United States, Italy and Spain. Sample material is recorded as cDNA or gDNA derived from T cells, B-cell-depleted T cells, or PBMCs.

The V and J ends lost 2 bases and 6 bases, in that order; junction bases with no gene match: 3. The CDR3 extends over 14 amino acids. Germline V gene sequence: CDR1 KGHDR, CDR2 SFDVKD. Original processing notes: Amplifying reference gene primers gave estimates of nucleated cell counts. TCRdb's copy holds only in-frame clones and misses some; the assay was immunoSEQ multiplex PCR. V and J calls and clone size come straight from that table; D and trimming were deduced from the DNA. In the table there are a few hundred thousand clones, roughly four fifths of which are singletons. The sequence derives from a woman between 18 and 29 years old with acute or convalescent COVID-19. Sequencing used peripheral blood. The rearrangement links TRBV24-1 to TRBJ2-1; 7 bases align to TRBD1. Here the CDR3 DNA reads TGTGCCACCAGTGATTCCCCAGGGGGCAATGAGCAGTTCTTC. Encoded protein: CATSDSPGGNEQFF.